The T cell receptor (beta chain) described here comes from a study of CD4 and CD8 cells across lung adenocarcinoma regions. The V and J ends lost 2 bases and 1 base, in that order; junction bases with no gene match: 4. The germline gives CDR1 WSHSY, CDR2 SAAADI. The CDR3 runs 17 residues. TCRdb reprocessed the PCR reads via MiXCR and lists one record per CDR3 protein. The repertoire consists of roughly 3,300 distinct CDR3 sequences, with roughly 61% occurring once and the leading ten covering around a third. Localized lung adenocarcinoma, a non-small cell lung cancer, affected the donors. The material sequenced was CD4+ T cells from the center of a lung tumor. The receptor was isolated from a female donor with lung adenocarcinoma. The CD4 and CD8 labels of this study may be unreliable. J is TRBJ2-6 and V is TRBV10-2; TRBD1 agrees at 8 bases. The chain's CDR3 is CASSEGRGRSGANVLTF. The DNA of the CDR3 is TGCGCCAGCAGTGAGGGCAGGGGGCGGTCTGGGGCCAACGTCCTGACTTTC.